The 31 T cell receptor beta chains in this list originate from one sample, sequenced in a study of blood T cells in healthy people across ages. Alongside a J-beta primer mix, a sample-barcoded 5' primer served in a second PCR lasting about 7 to 11 cycles. From the 5' RACE reads, TCRdb called clonotypes with MiXCR, one entry per CDR3 protein. The data show fewer than 900,000 distinct CDR3 sequences, 49% seen once. The material sequenced was blood. These receptors were taken from a woman in her sixties or seventies in good health.

This sequence joins TRBV7-3 and TRBJ2-3; perhaps TRBD1 as D (5 bases). The germline gives CDR1 SGHTA, CDR2 FQGTGA. CDR3 size: 15 residues. The V and J ends lost 0 bases and 3 bases respectively, with 10 bases between them. CDR3 coding DNA: TGTGCCAGCAGCTTAACCCCTGCAGGGACAGATACGCAGTATTTT. It encodes CASSLTPAGTDTQYF.

This clonotype has just a few counts. The V gene is TRBV7-2, the J gene TRBJ2-5; 8 bases align to TRBD1. The CDR3 totals 14 residues. Germline CDR1 SGHTA, CDR2 FQGNSA. The J segment lost 4 bases and the V segment lost 5 bases, leaving 6 bases of the junction unmatched. The CDR3 DNA is TGTGCCAGCAGCGAGACAGGGGCAAGAGAGACCCAGTACTTC. Translating it yields CASSETGARETQYF.

The chain couples TRBV7-9 to TRBJ1-4; 7 nucleotides line up with TRBD1. The CDR3 is 14 amino acids. The germline gives CDR1 SEHNR, CDR2 FQNEAQ (reference sequence). Germline trimming cut 3 bases from V and 8 bases from J; bases unmatched to any gene: 6. This CDR3 reads CASSFNTGDEKLFF. CDR3 nucleotide sequence: TGTGCCAGCAGCTTTAACACAGGGGACGAAAAACTGTTTTTT.

This clonotype has only a few counts. The chain joins TRBV20-1 to TRBJ2-7, with 13 bases lining up with TRBD2. Per germline, CDR1 DFQATT and CDR2 SNEGSKA (reference sequence). V lost 5 bases, J lost 3 bases, and 7 bases stayed unmatched. CDR3 length: 15 residues. As DNA, the CDR3 is TGCAGTGCTTTTGGACTAGCGGGAGTGAACTACGAGCAGTACTTC. This translates into CSAFGLAGVNYEQYF.

The V call is TRBV28, the J call TRBJ2-7; TRBD1 might be the D (5 bases). Germline values: CDR1 MDHEN, CDR2 SYDVKM. This CDR3 is built from 16 residues. Trimming shortened V by 5 bases and J by 2 bases, and 19 bases separated the two germline ends. As DNA, the CDR3 is TGTGCCAGCAGTCCGTACGAGGACAAGGTGACCTACGAGCAGTACTTC. Its translation is CASSPYEDKVTYEQYF.

This chain uses TRBV5-6 with TRBJ2-6, with D possibly being TRBD1 or TRBD2 (6 bases each). V lost 6 bases and J lost 2, with 18 bases in between. Germline V gives CDR1 SGHDT, CDR2 YYEEEE. The CDR3 extends over 17 amino acids. The CDR3 sequence is CASTPRGARAGANVLTF. The DNA for the CDR3 is TGTGCCAGCACACCGAGGGGGGCGAGAGCTGGGGCCAACGTCCTGACTTTC.

The chain carries TRBV28 and TRBJ2-1; 7 nucleotides match TRBD2. V trimming: 2 bases; J trimming: 2 bases; junction bases outside the gene matches: 9. Germline V CDR1 and CDR2: MDHEN, SYDVKM. This CDR3 region has 17 residues. The DNA of the CDR3 is TGTGCCAGCAGTTTACGTCCAAGCGGGATCACCTACAATGAGCAGTTCTTC. Translation gives CASSLRPSGITYNEQFF.

The V and J genes are TRBV5-1 and TRBJ2-5, with a weak D call TRBD2 (5 bases). V lost 2 bases and J lost 4, with 12 bases in between. Germline-derived CDR1 and CDR2 are SGHRS and YFSETQ. This CDR3 spans 14 amino acids. The CDR3 coding sequence is TGCGCCAGCAGCTTAAGCAGTGGAGGAGAGACCCAGTACTTC. Protein sequence: CASSLSSGGETQYF.

This rearrangement joins TRBV2 to TRBJ2-7; no clear D gene. Germline-derived CDR1 and CDR2 are SNHLY and FYNNEI. The germline V and J ends were trimmed by 3 bases and 6 bases, with 15 bases remaining between them. The CDR3 loop spans 14 amino acids. The CDR3 reads CASSEAPGPLEQYF. The DNA for the CDR3 is TGTGCCAGCAGTGAGGCCCCAGGCCCCCTCGAGCAGTACTTC.

Ten or more counts support this clonotype. The chain has TRBV7-2 and TRBJ2-3, with D tentatively TRBD1 (6 bases). CDR1 and CDR2 (germline): SGHTA, FQGNSA. Trimming pared 3 bases from V and 2 bases from J, leaving 12 bases between. This CDR3 region has 15 residues. CDR3: CASSFTGTTTDTQYF. The CDR3 nucleotides are TGTGCCAGCAGCTTCACAGGGACAACCACAGATACGCAGTATTTT. Complete variable domain (other parts from reference TRBV7-2 and TRBJ2-3): GAGVSQSPSNKVTEKGKDVELRCDPISGHTALYWYRQSLGQGLEFLIYFQGNSAPDKSGLPSDRFSAERTGGSVSTLTIQRTQQEDSAVYLCASSFTGTTTDTQYFGPGTRLTVL.

Notes on this clonotype: Compared with germline, one end of the junction differs, possibly owing to a read error. This chain connects TRBV20-1 to TRBJ2-3; D call uncertain. Germline CDR1 and CDR2: DFQATT and SNEGSKA (reference sequence). The CDR3 is made up of 15 amino acids. CDR3 bases: TGCAGTGCTAGACCTTACAGCTGGAGCACAGATATGCAGTATTTT. Translating gives CSARPYSWSTDMQYF.

The chain recombines TRBV28 with TRBJ2-7, with D perhaps matching TRBD2 (7 bases). Germline V gene lookup returns CDR1 MDHEN and CDR2 SYDVKM. The CDR3 loop spans 15 amino acids. V was pared by 1 base and J by 2 bases, with 12 bases between. The CDR3 DNA follows: TGTGCCAGCAGTTTATTAGGGGGGGCAACCTACGAGCAGTACTTC. Protein sequence: CASSLLGGATYEQYF.

The chain couples TRBV10-3 to TRBJ2-1, with TRBD2 as a possible D gene (5 bases). Germline V gives CDR1 ENHRY, CDR2 SYGVKD. V lost 4 bases to trimming and J lost 0 bases, with 13 bases between them. The CDR3 runs to 16 residues. This CDR3 reads CAISGSGRSSYNEQFF. In nucleotides, the CDR3 is TGTGCCATCAGTGGGAGCGGAAGGAGCTCCTACAATGAGCAGTTCTTC.

This clonotype has just a few counts. The rearrangement uses TRBV7-2 and TRBJ2-7, with D possibly matching TRBD1 (6 bases). Germline CDR1 is SGHTA and CDR2 is FQGNSA. The CDR3 covers 14 residues. Trimming removed 6 bases at V and 4 bases at J, with 16 bases between. The CDR3 loop reads CASRIRDMAYEQYF. CDR3 coding DNA: TGTGCCAGCAGGATCCGGGACATGGCATACGAGCAGTACTTC.

This clonotype was counted ten times or more. The chain combines TRBV7-2 with TRBJ2-3, with D perhaps matching TRBD1 or TRBD2 (5 bases each). CDR3 length equals 14 residues. Trimming took 5 bases from V and 3 from J, leaving 12 bases between them. Germline V CDR1 and CDR2: SGHTA, FQGNSA. The CDR3 region is CASSQGPMTDTQYF. The CDR3 DNA reads TGTGCCAGCAGCCAGGGACCGATGACAGATACGCAGTATTTT.

The chain has TRBV27 and TRBJ1-2; 9 bases fit TRBD1. With V trimmed by 7 bases and J by 8 bases, 11 bases remained unmatched. The CDR3 has 14 residues. Germline CDR1 MNHEY, CDR2 SMNVEV (reference sequence). CDR3 nucleotides: TGTGCCAGCAATATACAGGGGGCGGTGGGAGGCTACACCTTC. Protein sequence: CASNIQGAVGGYTF.

This clonotype appeared a few times. The genes are TRBV27 and TRBJ2-1; D is uncertain. Germline CDR1 and CDR2: MNHEY and SMNVEV (reference sequence). CDR3 size: 17 residues. V lost 7 bases and J 0 bases, leaving 19 bases between the germline ends. For the CDR3, the DNA is TGTGCCAGCACCAACCTTGGCGGCGGATCCTCCTACAATGAGCAGTTCTTC. Protein sequence: CASTNLGGGSSYNEQFF.

The chain links TRBV10-3 to TRBJ1-6; 8 positions match TRBD1. The germline V gene has CDR1 ENHRY and CDR2 SYGVKD. With 4 bases clipped from V and 11 bases from J, the junction kept 7 bases outside the gene matches. The CDR3 contains 14 residues. The CDR3 DNA reads as TGTGCCATCAGTGTAGGACAGGGCTGGACACCCCTCCACTTT. It codes for CAISVGQGWTPLHF.

In its sample, this clonotype was seen a few times. In nucleotides, the CDR3 is TGCGCCAGCAGCCCTGGACAGGGGAGTACAGATACGCAGTATTTT. Its protein is CASSPGQGSTDTQYF. This chain connects TRBV4-3 to TRBJ2-3, with 9 nucleotides matching TRBD1. After removal of 4 bases from V and 3 bases from J, the junction contained 5 bases not matched to a gene. CDR3 length: 15 residues. Germline CDR1 LGHNA, CDR2 YSLEER.

The rearrangement links TRBV2 to TRBJ2-3; D not resolved. This CDR3 is 15 amino acids long. Germline V gene lookup returns CDR1 SNHLY and CDR2 FYNNEI. V dropped 2 bases and J dropped 0 bases, with 9 bases sitting between them. The CDR3 sequence: CASSERAASTDTQYF. CDR3 bases: TGTGCCAGCAGTGAAAGGGCAGCCAGCACAGATACGCAGTATTTT.

CDR3 in amino acids: CSARDPAAASGPRGQYF. The CDR3 bases are TGCAGTGCTAGAGACCCCGCGGCGGCTAGCGGCCCTCGGGGGCAGTACTTC. The chain carries TRBV20-1 and TRBJ2-4; 7 nucleotides align to TRBD2. CDR3 length: 17 residues. Per the germline V gene, CDR1 is DFQATT and CDR2 is SNEGSKA (reference sequence). The trim removed 0 bases at V and 13 bases at J, leaving 21 bases unmatched.

This clonotype was seen at least ten times. The chain carries TRBV28 and TRBJ2-5, with TRBD2 matching 8 bases. The CDR3 has 14 residues. CDR1 and CDR2 from the germline V gene are MDHEN and SYDVKM. V was pared by 4 bases and J by 4 bases, with 5 bases of the junction left unmatched. The CDR3 coding sequence is TGTGCCAGCAGTTCCGGGAGGGCCAGAGAGACCCAGTACTTC. Translated, it gives CASSSGRARETQYF.

This clonotype was counted a few times. The chain joins TRBV12-3 or TRBV12-4 to TRBJ2-4, with 7 bases matching TRBD2. This CDR3 contains 15 residues. Trimming cost V 1 base and J 2 bases; bases outside gene matches: 2. The CDR3 is CASSLERGTKNIQYF. DNA of the CDR3: TGTGCCAGCAGTTTAGAGCGGGGTACCAAAAACATTCAGTACTTC.

This clonotype occurred a few times. The chain joins TRBV9 to TRBJ2-5; D unclear. The CDR3 totals 17 residues. Trimming stripped 0 bases from V and 2 bases from J, with 17 bases between. CDR1 SGDLS and CDR2 YYNGEE come from the germline V gene. The chain's CDR3 is CASSVGWVSERQETQYF. The CDR3, as DNA: TGTGCCAGCAGCGTAGGTTGGGTGAGCGAGCGACAAGAGACCCAGTACTTC.

The chain has TRBV4-2 and TRBJ2-1; the D is unclear. Germline assignment: CDR1 LGHNA and CDR2 YNFKEQ. The CDR3 has 16 residues. V was pared by 4 bases and J by 5 bases, with 18 bases between. The CDR3 here is CASSLTPLFLDNEQFF. CDR3 nucleotides: TGTGCCAGCAGCCTAACTCCCCTATTCCTAGACAATGAGCAGTTCTTC.

This clonotype was found a few times. The chain combines TRBV3-1 with TRBJ1-1; perhaps TRBD1 as D (6 bases). This CDR3 has 15 amino acids. Trimming stripped 4 bases from V and 7 bases from J, with 19 bases between. Germline values: CDR1 LGHDT, CDR2 YNNKEL (reference sequence). This CDR3 reads CASSRTGRGILEAFF. The CDR3 nucleotides are TGTGCCAGCAGCCGGACGGGCAGGGGAATTCTTGAAGCTTTCTTT.

This clonotype came up a few times. The chain is built from TRBV5-1 and TRBJ1-2; 8 bases map to TRBD1. Germline V gene sequence: CDR1 SGHRS, CDR2 YFSETQ. The CDR3 extends over 14 amino acids. The V segment lost 1 base and the J segment 8 bases; nucleotides outside the gene matches: 7. In nucleotides, the CDR3 is TGCGCCAGCAGCTTGCAGACAGGGGTTATAGGCTACACCTTC. This translates into CASSLQTGVIGYTF.

This clonotype was counted ten times or more. This chain joins TRBV29-1 and TRBJ2-7; 7 positions agree with TRBD1. CDR3 length: 16 residues. Trimming cost V 3 bases and J 4 bases; bases outside gene matches: 15. Germline CDR1 is SQVTM and CDR2 is ANQGSEA. CDR3 in amino acids: CSVDGMDRRGVYEQYF. The CDR3 bases are TGCAGCGTTGACGGGATGGACAGGCGCGGAGTTTACGAGCAGTACTTC.

In its sample, this clonotype was seen a few times. The chain is built from TRBV20-1 and TRBJ1-5; 9 bases match TRBD1. J gave up 3 bases and V 5 bases, and 5 bases lay outside the gene matches. Germline V gene data show CDR1 as DFQATT and CDR2 as SNEGSKA (reference sequence). CDR3 length: 14 amino acids. As DNA, the CDR3 is TGCAGTGCTCCCGACAGGGGGATCAATCAGCCCCAGCATTTT. Amino acids: CSAPDRGINQPQHF.

The rearrangement uses TRBV9 and TRBJ2-1, with 9 bases aligning to TRBD1. J was trimmed by 2 bases and V by 3 bases; bases with no gene match: 0. Germline CDR1 reads SGDLS; CDR2 reads YYNGEE. CDR3 length: 14 residues. The CDR3 region is CASSGTGAYNEQFF. DNA of the CDR3: TGTGCCAGCAGCGGGACAGGGGCCTACAATGAGCAGTTCTTC.

The gene calls are TRBV7-9 and TRBJ2-4, with 8 bases matching TRBD1. CDR1 and CDR2 from the germline V gene are SEHNR and FQNEAQ (reference sequence). This CDR3 is built from 16 residues. The V segment lost 5 bases and the J segment 0 bases; nucleotides outside the gene matches: 6. The CDR3 DNA is TGTGCCAGCAGCCCGTGGACAGGGACAGCCAAAAACATTCAGTACTTC. Amino acid sequence: CASSPWTGTAKNIQYF.